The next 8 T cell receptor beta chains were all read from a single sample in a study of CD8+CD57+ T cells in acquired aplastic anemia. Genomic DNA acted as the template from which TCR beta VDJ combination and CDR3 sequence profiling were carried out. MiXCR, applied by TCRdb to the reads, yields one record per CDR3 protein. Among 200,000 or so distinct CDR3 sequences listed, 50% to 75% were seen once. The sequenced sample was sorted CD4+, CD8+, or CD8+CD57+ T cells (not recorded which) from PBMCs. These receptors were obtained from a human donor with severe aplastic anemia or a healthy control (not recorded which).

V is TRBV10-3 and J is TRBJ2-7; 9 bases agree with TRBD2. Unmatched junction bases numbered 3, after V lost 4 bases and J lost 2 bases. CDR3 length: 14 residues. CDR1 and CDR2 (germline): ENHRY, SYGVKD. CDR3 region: CAISGTSATYEQYF. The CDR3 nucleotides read TGTGCCATCAGTGGGACTAGCGCAACCTACGAGCAGTACTTC.

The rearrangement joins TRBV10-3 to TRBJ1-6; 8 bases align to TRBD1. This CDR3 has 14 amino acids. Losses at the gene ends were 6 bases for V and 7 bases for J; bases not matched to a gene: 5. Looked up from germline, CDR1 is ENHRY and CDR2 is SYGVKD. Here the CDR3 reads CAIRADRGNSPLHF. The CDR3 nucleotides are TGTGCCATCAGGGCCGACAGGGGAAATTCACCCCTCCACTTT.

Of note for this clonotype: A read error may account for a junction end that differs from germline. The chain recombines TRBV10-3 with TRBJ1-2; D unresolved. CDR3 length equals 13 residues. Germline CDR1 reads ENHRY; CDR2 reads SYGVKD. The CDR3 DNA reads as TGTGCCGTCAGTGACCCGATCGACTATGGCTACACCTTC. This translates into CAVSDPIDYGYTF.

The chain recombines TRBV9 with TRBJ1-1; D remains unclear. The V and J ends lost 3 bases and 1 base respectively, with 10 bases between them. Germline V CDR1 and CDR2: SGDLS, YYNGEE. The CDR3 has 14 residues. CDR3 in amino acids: CASSAHTANTEAFF. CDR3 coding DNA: TGTGCCAGCAGCGCACATACAGCGAACACTGAAGCTTTCTTT. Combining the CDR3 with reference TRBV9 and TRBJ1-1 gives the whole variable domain DSGVTQTPKHLITATGQRVTLRCSPRSGDLSVYWYQQSLDQGLQFLIQYYNGEERAKGNILERFSAQQFPDLHSELNLSSLELGDSALYFCASSAHTANTEAFFGQGTRLTVV.

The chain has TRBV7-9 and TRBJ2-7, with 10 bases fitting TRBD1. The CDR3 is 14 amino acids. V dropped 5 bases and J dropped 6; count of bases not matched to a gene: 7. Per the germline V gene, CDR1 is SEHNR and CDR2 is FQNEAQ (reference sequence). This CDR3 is CASSDRDRGREQYF. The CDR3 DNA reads TGTGCCAGCAGCGACCGGGACAGGGGACGCGAGCAGTACTTC.

The CDR3 is CASSFGGGGGELFF. CDR3 DNA sequence: TGTGCCAGCAGTTTTGGCGGGGGGGGCGGGGAGCTGTTTTTT. J is TRBJ2-2 and V is TRBV12-3 or TRBV12-4, with 9 bases lining up with TRBD2. V shed 3 bases, J shed 7 bases, and the junction held 3 bases outside the gene matches. The CDR3 runs 14 residues.

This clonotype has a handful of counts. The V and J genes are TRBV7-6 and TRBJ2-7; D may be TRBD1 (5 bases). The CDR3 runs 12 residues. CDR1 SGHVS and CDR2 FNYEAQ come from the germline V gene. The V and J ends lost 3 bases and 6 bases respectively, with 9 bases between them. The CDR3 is CASSLQGTEQYF. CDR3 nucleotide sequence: TGTGCCAGCAGCTTGCAGGGCACCGAGCAGTACTTC. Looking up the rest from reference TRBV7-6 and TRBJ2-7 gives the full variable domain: GAGVSQSPRYKVTKRGQDVALRCDPISGHVSLYWYRQALGQGPEFLTYFNYEAQQDKSGLPNDRFSAERPEGSISTLTIQRTEQRDSAMYRCASSLQGTEQYFGPGTRLTVT.

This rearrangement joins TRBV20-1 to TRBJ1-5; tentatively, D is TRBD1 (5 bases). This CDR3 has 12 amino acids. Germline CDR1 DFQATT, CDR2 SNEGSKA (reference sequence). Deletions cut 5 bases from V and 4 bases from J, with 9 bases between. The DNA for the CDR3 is TGCAGTGCTCAGGGACCAAATCAGCCCCAGCATTTT. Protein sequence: CSAQGPNQPQHF.